A single sample is the source of the 8 T cell receptor beta chains below, sequenced in a study of blood T cell repertoires in COVID-19. TCRdb keeps only in-frame clones here, not all; method: immunoSEQ multiplex PCR. The data show 150,000 to 200,000 clones, about 82% seen once. The sequenced material came from peripheral blood. Receptors were obtained from a woman older than 75 with COVID-19, enrolled during active disease.

The gene calls are TRBV19 and TRBJ1-5; no clear D. Germline CDR1 LNHDA, CDR2 SQIVND (reference sequence). The CDR3 is made up of 12 amino acids. The V gene lost 1 base and the J gene lost 11 bases, with 9 bases spanning the gap. The CDR3 protein is CASSIVPPAQHF. CDR3 DNA sequence: TGTGCCAGTAGTATAGTCCCACCGGCCCAGCATTTT. Full variable domain (rest looked up from reference TRBV19 and TRBJ1-5): DGGITQSPKYLFRKEGQNVTLSCEQNLNHDAMYWYRQDPGQGLRLIYYSQIVNDFQKGDIAEGYSVSREKKESFPLTVTSAQKNPTAFYLCASSIVPPAQHFGDGTRLSIL.

This rearrangement joins TRBV7-8 to TRBJ2-1; D may be TRBD2 (7 bases). The CDR3 loop spans 11 amino acids. Germline CDR1 SGHVS, CDR2 FQNEAQ. V was shortened by 10 bases and J by 9 bases, with 13 bases between the two germline ends. DNA for the CDR3: TGTGCCACTAAGGGGGGGGGTGAGCAGTTCTTC. It translates to CATKGGGEQFF.

This chain joins TRBV6-5 and TRBJ2-7; the match to TRBD1 covers 7 bases. Germline CDR1 and CDR2: MNHEY and SVGAGI. Trimming took 8 bases from V and 4 from J; bases not matched to a gene: 8. The CDR3 spans 13 residues. The CDR3, as DNA: TGTGCCAGCGAACGGACAGGAGCATACGAGCAGTACTTC. Protein sequence: CASERTGAYEQYF.

The gene calls are TRBV3-1 (or the pseudogene TRBV3-2) and TRBJ1-1; D perhaps matches TRBD1 (5 bases). The ends were cut back, 2 bases at V and 2 bases at J, with 9 bases in the middle. The germline V gene has CDR1 LGHDT and CDR2 YNNKEL (reference sequence). This CDR3 spans 14 amino acids. The CDR3: CASSQQGRNTEAFF. The CDR3 DNA reads as TGTGCCAGCAGCCAACAGGGCCGTAACACTGAAGCTTTCTTT.

DNA of the CDR3: TGTGCCAGCAGTTTTTTTTGGGTCGGCAGGGGGCGTGTGCAGCCCCAGCATTTT. This gives the protein CASSFFWVGRGRVQPQHF. The chain carries TRBV28 and TRBJ1-5; 8 bases fit TRBD1. The V gene end was trimmed by 3 bases and the J gene end by 7 bases; junction bases not matched to a gene: 17. Germline V gene lookup returns CDR1 MDHEN and CDR2 SYDVKM. This CDR3 has 18 residues.

V usage is TRBV7-3 and J usage is TRBJ2-7; D is possibly TRBD2 (6 bases). CDR3 length: 14 residues. The V and J ends lost 2 bases and 2 bases respectively, with 10 bases between them. Germline values: CDR1 SGHTA, CDR2 FQGTGA. The CDR3 loop is CASSLSGDPYEQYF. CDR3 DNA: TGTGCCAGCAGCTTATCGGGGGACCCCTACGAGCAGTACTTC.

V and J are TRBV5-1 and TRBJ1-1; D may be TRBD1 (5 bases). The CDR3 runs to 15 residues. Trimming took off 3 bases at V and 6 bases at J, with 18 bases between the two ends. In germline, CDR1 is SGHRS, CDR2 YFSETQ. The CDR3, as DNA: TGCGCCAGCAGCTCGGTCGGCTTGGGGGAGGCTGAAGCTTTCTTT. It is translated as CASSSVGLGEAEAFF.

The chain has TRBV20-1 and TRBJ2-2, with D perhaps given as TRBD1 or TRBD2 (6 bases each). With 3 bases removed from V and 4 bases from J, the gap between germline ends came to 15 bases. Germline V gives CDR1 DFQATT, CDR2 SNEGSKA (reference sequence). This CDR3 region has 15 residues. The CDR3 DNA follows: TGCAGTGCTAGTGGGGGGCTGCCGGGCACCGGGGAGCTGTTTTTT. Residues: CSASGGLPGTGELFF.